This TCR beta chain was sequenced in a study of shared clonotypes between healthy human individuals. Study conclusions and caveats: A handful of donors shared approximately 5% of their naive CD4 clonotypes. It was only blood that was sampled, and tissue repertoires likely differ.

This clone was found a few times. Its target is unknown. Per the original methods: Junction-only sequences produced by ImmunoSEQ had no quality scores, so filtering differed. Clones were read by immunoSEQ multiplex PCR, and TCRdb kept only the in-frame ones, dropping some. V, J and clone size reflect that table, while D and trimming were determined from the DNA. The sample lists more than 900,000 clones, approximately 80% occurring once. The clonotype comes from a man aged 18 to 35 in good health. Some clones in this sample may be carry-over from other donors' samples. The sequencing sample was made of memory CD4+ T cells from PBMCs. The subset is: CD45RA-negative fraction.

In nucleotides, the CDR3 is TGTGCTAGTGCCTCGGATCGTCAGCCCCAGCATTTT. It encodes CASASDRQPQHF. The V and J genes are TRBV12-5 and TRBJ1-5; unclear D gene. Germline V gene sequence: CDR1 LGHNT, CDR2 FRNRAP. The CDR3 contains 12 residues. The germline V and J ends were trimmed by 7 bases and 6 bases, with 10 bases remaining between them.